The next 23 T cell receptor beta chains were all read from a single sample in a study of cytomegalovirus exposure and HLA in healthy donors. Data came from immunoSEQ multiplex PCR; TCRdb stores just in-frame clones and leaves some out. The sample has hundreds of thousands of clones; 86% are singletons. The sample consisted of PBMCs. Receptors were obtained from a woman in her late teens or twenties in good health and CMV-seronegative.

CDR3 protein: CASSQEKREVDNEQFF. Here the CDR3 DNA reads TGTGCCAGCAGCCAAGAGAAGCGGGAGGTTGATAATGAGCAGTTCTTC. This chain uses TRBV4-2 with TRBJ2-1, with 9 bases aligning to TRBD2. CDR3 length: 16 amino acids. V gave up 0 bases and J gave up 7 bases; unmatched junction bases: 7. The germline CDR1 and CDR2 sequences are LGHNA and YNFKEQ.

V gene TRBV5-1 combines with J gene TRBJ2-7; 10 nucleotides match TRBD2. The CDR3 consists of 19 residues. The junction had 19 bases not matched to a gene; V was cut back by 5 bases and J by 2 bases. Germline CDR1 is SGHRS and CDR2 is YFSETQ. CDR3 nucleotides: TGCGCCAGCAGTTATTTTGACGTGGCTAGCGGGAGAGTGGCCTACGAGCAGTACTTC. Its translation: CASSYFDVASGRVAYEQYF.

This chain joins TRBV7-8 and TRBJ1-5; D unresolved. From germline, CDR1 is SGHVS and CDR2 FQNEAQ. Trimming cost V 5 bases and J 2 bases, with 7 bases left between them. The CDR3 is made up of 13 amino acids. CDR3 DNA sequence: TGTGCCAGCAGCCCTAGTCGCAATCAGCCCCAGCATTTT. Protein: CASSPSRNQPQHF.

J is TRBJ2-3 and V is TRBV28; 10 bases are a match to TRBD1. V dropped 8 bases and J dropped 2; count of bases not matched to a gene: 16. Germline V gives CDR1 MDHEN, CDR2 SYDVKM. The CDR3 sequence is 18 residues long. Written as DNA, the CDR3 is TGTGCCAGCTTTGGACAGGGGGGAGCGGTCTTCTACACAGATACGCAGTATTTT. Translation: CASFGQGGAVFYTDTQYF. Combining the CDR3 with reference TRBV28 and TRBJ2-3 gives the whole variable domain DVKVTQSSRYLVKRTGEKVFLECVQDMDHENMFWYRQDPGLGLRLIYFSYDVKMKEKGDIPEGYSVSREKKERFSLILESASTNQTSMYLCASFGQGGAVFYTDTQYFGPGTRLTVL.

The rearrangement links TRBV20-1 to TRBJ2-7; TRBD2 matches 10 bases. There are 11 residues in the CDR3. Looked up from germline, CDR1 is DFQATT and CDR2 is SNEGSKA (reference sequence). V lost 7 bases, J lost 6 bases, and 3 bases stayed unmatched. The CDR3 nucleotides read TGCAGTGGGGGACTAGCGACCGAGCAGTACTTC. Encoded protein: CSGGLATEQYF.

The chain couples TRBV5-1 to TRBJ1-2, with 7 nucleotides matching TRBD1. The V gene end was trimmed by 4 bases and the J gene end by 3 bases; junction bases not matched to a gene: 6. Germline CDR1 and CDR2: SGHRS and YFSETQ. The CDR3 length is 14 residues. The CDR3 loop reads CASSITGTDYGYTF. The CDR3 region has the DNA TGCGCCAGCAGCATAACCGGGACAGACTATGGCTACACCTTC.

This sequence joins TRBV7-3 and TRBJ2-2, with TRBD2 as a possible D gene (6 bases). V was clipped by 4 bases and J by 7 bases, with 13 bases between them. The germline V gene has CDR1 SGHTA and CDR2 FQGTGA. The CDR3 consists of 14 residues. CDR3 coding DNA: TGTGCCAGCAGCTCGGAGGGACGACGCGGGGAGCTGTTTTTT. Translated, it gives CASSSEGRRGELFF.

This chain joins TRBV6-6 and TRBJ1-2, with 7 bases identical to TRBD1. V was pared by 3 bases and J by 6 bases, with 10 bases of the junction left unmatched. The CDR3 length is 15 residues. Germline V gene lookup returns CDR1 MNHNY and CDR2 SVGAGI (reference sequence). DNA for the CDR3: TGTGCCAGCAGTTATTCCGGGACAGTCTCCAATGGCTACACCTTC. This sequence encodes CASSYSGTVSNGYTF.

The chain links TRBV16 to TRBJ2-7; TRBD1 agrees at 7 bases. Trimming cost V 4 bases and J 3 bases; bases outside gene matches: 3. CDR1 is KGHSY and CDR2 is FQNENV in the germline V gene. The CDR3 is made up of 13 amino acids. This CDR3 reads CASSLGQVYEQYF. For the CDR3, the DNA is TGTGCCAGCAGCCTCGGACAGGTCTACGAGCAGTACTTC. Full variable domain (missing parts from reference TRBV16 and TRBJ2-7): GEEVAQTPKHLVRGEGQKAKLYCAPIKGHSYVFWYQQVLKNEFKFLISFQNENVFDETGMPKERFSAKCLPNSPCSLEIQATKLEDSAVYFCASSLGQVYEQYFGPGTRLTVT.

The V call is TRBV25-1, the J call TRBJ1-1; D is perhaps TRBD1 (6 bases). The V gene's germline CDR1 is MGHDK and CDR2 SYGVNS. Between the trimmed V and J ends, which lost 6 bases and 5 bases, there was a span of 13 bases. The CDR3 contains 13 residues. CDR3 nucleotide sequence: TGTGCCAGCAGACTGGAAGGGGGTACTGAAGCTTTCTTT. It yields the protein CASRLEGGTEAFF.

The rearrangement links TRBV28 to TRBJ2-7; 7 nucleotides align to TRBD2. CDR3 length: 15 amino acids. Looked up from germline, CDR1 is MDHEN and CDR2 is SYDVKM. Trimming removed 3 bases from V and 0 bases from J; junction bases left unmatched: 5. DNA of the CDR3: TGTGCCAGCAGTTTGGGAGGGACCCCCTCCTACGAGCAGTACTTC. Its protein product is CASSLGGTPSYEQYF.

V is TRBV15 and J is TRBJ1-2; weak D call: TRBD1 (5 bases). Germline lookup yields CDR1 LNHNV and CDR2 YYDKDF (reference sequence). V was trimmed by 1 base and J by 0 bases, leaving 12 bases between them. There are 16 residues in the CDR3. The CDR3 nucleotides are TGTGCCACCAGCAGAGCCGCGACAGAAGCTAACTATGGCTACACCTTC. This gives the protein CATSRAATEANYGYTF.

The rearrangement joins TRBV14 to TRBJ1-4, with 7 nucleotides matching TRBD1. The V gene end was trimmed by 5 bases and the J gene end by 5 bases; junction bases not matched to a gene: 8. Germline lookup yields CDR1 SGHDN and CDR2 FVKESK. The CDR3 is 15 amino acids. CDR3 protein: CASSTERDRNEKLFF. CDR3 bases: TGTGCCAGCAGCACCGAACGGGACAGAAATGAAAAACTGTTTTTT.

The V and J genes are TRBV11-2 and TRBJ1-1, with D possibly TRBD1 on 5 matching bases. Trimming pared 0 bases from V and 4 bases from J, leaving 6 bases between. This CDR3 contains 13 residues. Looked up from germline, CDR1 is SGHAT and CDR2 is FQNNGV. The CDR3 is CASSLDGGTEAFF. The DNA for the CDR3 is TGTGCCAGCAGCTTAGACGGGGGCACTGAAGCTTTCTTT.

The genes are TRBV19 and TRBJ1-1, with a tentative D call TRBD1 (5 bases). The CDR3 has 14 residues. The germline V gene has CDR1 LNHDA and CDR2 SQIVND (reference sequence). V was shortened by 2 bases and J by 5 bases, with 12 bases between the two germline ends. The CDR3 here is CASSIQGVGTEAFF. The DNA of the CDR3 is TGTGCCAGTAGTATACAGGGTGTCGGAACTGAAGCTTTCTTT.

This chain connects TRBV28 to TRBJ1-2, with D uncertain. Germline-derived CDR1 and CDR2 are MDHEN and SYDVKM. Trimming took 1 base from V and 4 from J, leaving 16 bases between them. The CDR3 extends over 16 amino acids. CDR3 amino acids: CASSLSIGGPSYGYTF. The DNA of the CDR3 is TGTGCCAGCAGTTTATCAATTGGAGGGCCCTCCTATGGCTACACCTTC.

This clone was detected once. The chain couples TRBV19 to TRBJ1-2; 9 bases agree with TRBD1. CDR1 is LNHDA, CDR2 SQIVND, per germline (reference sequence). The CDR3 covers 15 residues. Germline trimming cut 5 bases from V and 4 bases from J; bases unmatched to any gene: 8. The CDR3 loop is CASSPWTGAIYGYTF. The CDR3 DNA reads TGTGCCAGTAGTCCTTGGACAGGGGCGATCTATGGCTACACCTTC.

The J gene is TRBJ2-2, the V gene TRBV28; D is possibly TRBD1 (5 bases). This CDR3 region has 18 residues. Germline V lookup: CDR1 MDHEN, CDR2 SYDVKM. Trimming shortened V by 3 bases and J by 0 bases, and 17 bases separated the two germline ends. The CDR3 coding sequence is TGTGCCAGCAGTTTCTCCCCTGGGAAACAGGCGAACACCGGGGAGCTGTTTTTT. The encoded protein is CASSFSPGKQANTGELFF.

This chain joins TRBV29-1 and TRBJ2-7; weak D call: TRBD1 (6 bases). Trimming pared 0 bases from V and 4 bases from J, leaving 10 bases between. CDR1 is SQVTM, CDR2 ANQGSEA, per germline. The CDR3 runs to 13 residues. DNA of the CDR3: TGCAGCGTTGAAGAAGGACAGACTTACGAGCAGTACTTC. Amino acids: CSVEEGQTYEQYF.

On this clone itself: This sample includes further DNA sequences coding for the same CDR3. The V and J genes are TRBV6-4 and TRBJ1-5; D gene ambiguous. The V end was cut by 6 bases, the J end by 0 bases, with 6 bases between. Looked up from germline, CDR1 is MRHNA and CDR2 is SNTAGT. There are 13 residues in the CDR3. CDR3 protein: CASSGDSNQPQHF. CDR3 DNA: TGTGCCAGCAGCGGGGATAGCAATCAGCCCCAGCATTTT.

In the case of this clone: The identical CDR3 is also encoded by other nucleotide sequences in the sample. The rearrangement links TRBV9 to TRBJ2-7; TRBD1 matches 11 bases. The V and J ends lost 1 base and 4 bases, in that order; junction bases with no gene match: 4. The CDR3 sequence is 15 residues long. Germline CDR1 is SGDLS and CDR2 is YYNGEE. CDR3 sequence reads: CASSVSGQGAYEQYF. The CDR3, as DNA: TGTGCCAGCAGCGTAAGTGGACAGGGGGCTTACGAGCAGTACTTC.

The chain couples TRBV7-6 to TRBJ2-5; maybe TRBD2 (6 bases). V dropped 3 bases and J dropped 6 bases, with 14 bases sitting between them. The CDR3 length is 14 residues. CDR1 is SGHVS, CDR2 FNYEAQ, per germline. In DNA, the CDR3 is TGTGCCAGCAGCTTGCGGACTATGTTACAGACCCAGTACTTC. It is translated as CASSLRTMLQTQYF.

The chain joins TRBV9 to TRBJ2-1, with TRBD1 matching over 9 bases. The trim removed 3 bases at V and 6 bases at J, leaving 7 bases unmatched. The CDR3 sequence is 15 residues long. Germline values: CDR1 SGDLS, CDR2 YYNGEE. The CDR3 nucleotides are TGTGCCAGCAGCGCCACAGGGGGCGGGGGCAATGAGCAGTTCTTC. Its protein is CASSATGGGGNEQFF.